The rows below give T cell receptor beta chains drawn from one sample of a study of radiotherapy plus CTLA-4 blockade in lung cancer. TCRdb's table, derived via immunoSEQ multiplex PCR, lists solely in-frame clones and lacks some. The table lists about 62,000 clones, approximately 76% of them singletons. Source: peripheral blood, taken from a patient treated with radiotherapy plus ipilimumab. The receptors come from a human donor with non-small cell lung cancer who had a complete response to radiotherapy plus ipilimumab. Each CDR3 is given with its conserved first and last residue. A D gene is named only where the DNA matches it firmly. Rows give clone size only sometimes, using once, few, many, or a class for an expanded clone.

D | J | size | V | CDR3 | DNA
TRBD2 | TRBJ2-7 | - | TRBV11-2 | CASSSLRGRYPSEQYF | TGTGCCAGCAGCTCACTACGCGGGAGATACCCTTCCGAGCAGTACTTC
TRBD1 | TRBJ1-5 | - | TRBV27 | CASKPGQGFNQPQHF | TGTGCCAGCAAACCGGGACAGGGTTTCAATCAGCCCCAGCATTTT
TRBD1 | TRBJ2-7 | - | TRBV19 | CASSPGTGPYEQYF | TGTGCCAGTAGTCCCGGGACAGGACCCTACGAGCAGTACTTC
- | TRBJ2-5 | - | TRBV5-1 | CASSLGRGLQETQYF | TGCGCCAGCAGCTTGGGGCGGGGCCTTCAAGAGACCCAGTACTTC
TRBD2 | TRBJ2-1 | - | TRBV4-1 | CASSQDFGASGMYNEQFF | TGCGCCAGCAGCCAAGATTTTGGGGCTAGCGGGATGTACAATGAGCAGTTCTTC
- | TRBJ2-7 | - | TRBV30 | CAWSWGQYYEQYF | TGTGCCTGGAGTTGGGGGCAGTACTACGAGCAGTACTTC
- | TRBJ2-2 | - | TRBV9 | CASSVVGRNTGELFF | TGTGCCAGCAGCGTAGTCGGGAGGAACACCGGGGAGCTGTTTTTT
- | TRBJ2-3 | - | TRBV19 | CATMTGALAQYF | TGTGCCACCATGACTGGGGCTCTAGCGCAGTATTTT
TRBD2 | TRBJ2-7 | - | TRBV30 | CAWSVGEGSYEQYF | TGTGCCTGGAGTGTGGGGGAGGGGAGCTACGAGCAGTACTTC
TRBD2 | TRBJ2-7 | many | TRBV2 | CASSEAGLAVSLEQYF | TGTGCCAGCAGTGAAGCGGGGCTAGCGGTCTCCTTGGAGCAGTACTTC
TRBD2 | TRBJ2-5 | - | TRBV7-6 | CASSSRLAGVQETQYF | TGTGCCAGCAGCTCTCGACTAGCGGGGGTCCAAGAGACCCAGTACTTC
TRBD2 | TRBJ2-2 | once | TRBV5-1 | CASSPPRLAGWELFF | TGCGCCAGCAGCCCGCCGCGCCTAGCGGGATGGGAGCTGTTTTTT
- | TRBJ2-3 | - | TRBV7-3 | CASSFAGFTDTQYF | TGTGCCAGCAGCTTCGCAGGGTTCACAGATACGCAGTATTTT
TRBD1 | TRBJ1-1 | - | TRBV6-6 | CASRDRQGNTEAFF | TGTGCCAGCAGGGATCGACAGGGGAACACTGAAGCTTTCTTT
TRBD1 | TRBJ1-5 | - | TRBV5-1 | CASSPRAGGETQHF | TGCGCCAGCAGCCCCCGGGCAGGGGGCGAAACCCAGCATTTT
- | TRBJ1-5 | - | TRBV5-6 | CASSSGSRRNQPQHF | TGTGCCAGCAGCTCAGGGTCTAGACGCAATCAGCCCCAGCATTTT
TRBD2 | TRBJ2-1 | - | TRBV19 | CASSIVTSGKANEQFF | TGTGCCAGTAGTATAGTTACGAGCGGGAAGGCCAATGAGCAGTTCTTC
TRBD1 | TRBJ1-2 | - | TRBV18 | CASSPGQTGRGGYTF | TGTGCCAGCTCACCGGGCCAGACAGGGAGAGGGGGCTACACCTTC
- | TRBJ2-7 | - | TRBV19 | CASKTGDSYEQYF | TGTGCCAGTAAGACAGGAGACTCCTACGAGCAGTACTTC
TRBD1 | TRBJ2-7 | few | TRBV20-1 | CSARGGTATYF | TGCAGTGCTAGAGGTGGGACAGCCACGTACTTC
- | TRBJ1-1 | - | TRBV7-8 | CASSSWGRRANTEAFF | TGTGCCAGCAGCTCCTGGGGTCGGAGGGCGAACACTGAAGCTTTCTTT
TRBD1 | TRBJ1-2 | few | TRBV27 | CASSLRTGGFGYTF | TGTGCCAGCAGTCTCCGGACAGGGGGCTTTGGCTACACCTTC
TRBD2 | TRBJ2-2 | - | TRBV27 | CASSLILAGGRTGELFF | TGTGCCAGCAGTTTAATACTAGCGGGAGGGAGAACCGGGGAGCTGTTTTTT
- | TRBJ1-2 | - | TRBV9 | CASSVVGGNYGYTF | TGTGCCAGCAGCGTAGTAGGAGGGAACTATGGCTACACCTTC
- | TRBJ1-1 | once | TRBV11-2 | CASSLGVNTEAFF | TGTGCCAGCAGCTTAGGCGTGAACACTGAAGCTTTCTTT
- | TRBJ1-3 | - | TRBV5-5 | CASTYSGSGNTIYF | TGTGCCAGCACCTACTCGGGCTCTGGAAACACCATATATTTT
- | TRBJ1-2 | - | TRBV11-2 | CASSPGQKIAYGYTF | TGTGCCAGCAGCCCCGGACAGAAAATTGCTTATGGCTACACCTTC
- | TRBJ2-1 | - | TRBV7-9 | CASSSLKIQGRNEQFF | TGTGCCAGCAGCTCGCTTAAAATCCAGGGTCGCAATGAGCAGTTCTTC
TRBD2 | TRBJ2-5 | - | TRBV18 | CASSPGLAGGPGQETQYF | TGTGCCAGCTCGCCGGGACTAGCGGGGGGGCCTGGTCAAGAGACCCAGTACTTC
TRBD1 | TRBJ2-6 | - | TRBV5-4 | CAINLPGQGVSGANVLTF | TGTGCCATCAACCTTCCGGGACAGGGAGTATCTGGGGCCAACGTCCTGACTTTC
TRBD1 | TRBJ2-7 | once | TRBV28 | CASRQTGPYEQYF | TGTGCCAGCAGACAGACAGGGCCCTACGAGCAGTACTTC
- | TRBJ2-2 | - | TRBV4-2 | CASSQAWQGGTGELFF | TGTGCCAGCAGCCAAGCTTGGCAGGGGGGCACCGGGGAGCTGTTTTTT
TRBD1 | TRBJ2-7 | - | TRBV2 | CASSANRGFTYEQYF | TGTGCCAGCAGCGCGAACAGGGGATTCACCTACGAGCAGTACTTC
TRBD2 | TRBJ2-5 | - | TRBV27 | CASSLLAGETQYF | TGTGCCAGCAGTTTACTAGCGGGAGAGACCCAGTACTTC
- | TRBJ2-7 | few | TRBV6-5 | CASSLWVWGEYEQYF | TGTGCCAGCAGTTTGTGGGTATGGGGAGAATACGAGCAGTACTTC
TRBD1 | TRBJ2-1 | - | TRBV9 | CASSVESHRGLSYNEQFF | TGTGCCAGCAGCGTAGAGTCCCACAGGGGGCTCTCCTACAATGAGCAGTTCTTC
TRBD1 | TRBJ1-5 | - | TRBV28 | CASSLWTGGTQPQHF | TGTGCCAGCAGTCTGTGGACAGGGGGCACTCAGCCCCAGCATTTT
- | TRBJ1-2 | - | TRBV28 | CASIGQPYGYTF | TGTGCCAGCATCGGACAGCCGTATGGCTACACCTTC
- | TRBJ2-1 | - | TRBV9 | CASSGVARTYHNEQFF | TGTGCCAGCAGCGGAGTAGCGCGGACGTACCACAATGAGCAGTTCTTC
- | TRBJ2-2 | few | TRBV7-2 | CASSLGSGANTGELFF | TGTGCCAGCAGCTTGGGGAGCGGAGCGAACACCGGGGAGCTGTTTTTT
- | TRBJ2-3 | - | TRBV5-1 | CASSFSGTDTQYF | TGCGCCAGCAGCTTTAGCGGCACAGATACGCAGTATTTT
TRBD2 | TRBJ2-1 | - | TRBV4-3 | CASSQDIGTSSYNEQFF | TGCGCCAGCAGCCAAGATATCGGGACTAGCTCCTACAATGAGCAGTTCTTC
TRBD1 | TRBJ1-1 | - | TRBV6-1 | CASSRQGAIAEAFF | TGTGCCAGCAGTAGACAGGGGGCAATCGCTGAAGCTTTCTTT
- | TRBJ2-7 | - | TRBV6-6 | CASSSPSGPSYEQYF | TGTGCCAGCAGTTCCCCCTCTGGGCCCTCCTACGAGCAGTACTTC